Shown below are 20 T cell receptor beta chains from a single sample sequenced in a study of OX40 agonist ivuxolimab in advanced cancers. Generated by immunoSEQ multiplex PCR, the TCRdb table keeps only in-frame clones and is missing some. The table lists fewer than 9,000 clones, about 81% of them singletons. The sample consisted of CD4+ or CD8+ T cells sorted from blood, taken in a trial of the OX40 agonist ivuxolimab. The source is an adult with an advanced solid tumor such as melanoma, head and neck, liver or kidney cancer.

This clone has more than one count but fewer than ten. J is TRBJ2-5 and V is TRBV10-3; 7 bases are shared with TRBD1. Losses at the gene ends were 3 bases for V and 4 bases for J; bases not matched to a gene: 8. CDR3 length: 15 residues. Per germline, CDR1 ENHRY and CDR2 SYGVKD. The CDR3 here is CAISDNPTGIETQYF. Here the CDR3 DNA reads TGTGCCATCAGTGATAACCCGACAGGGATAGAGACCCAGTACTTC.

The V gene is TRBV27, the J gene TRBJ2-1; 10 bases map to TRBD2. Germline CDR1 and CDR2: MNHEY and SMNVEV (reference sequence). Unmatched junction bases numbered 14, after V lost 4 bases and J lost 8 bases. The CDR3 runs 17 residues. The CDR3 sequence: CASSSHSGGPNDDEQFF. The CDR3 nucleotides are TGTGCCAGCAGTTCCCATAGCGGGGGGCCGAACGACGATGAGCAGTTCTTC.

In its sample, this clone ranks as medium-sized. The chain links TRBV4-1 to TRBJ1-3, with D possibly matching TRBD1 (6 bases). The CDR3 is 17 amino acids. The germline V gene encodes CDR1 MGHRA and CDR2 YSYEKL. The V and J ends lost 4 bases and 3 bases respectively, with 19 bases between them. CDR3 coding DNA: TGCGCCAGCAGCCTAGTTGTGGGGGGCGCGAGTGGAAACACCATATATTTT. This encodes CASSLVVGGASGNTIYF.

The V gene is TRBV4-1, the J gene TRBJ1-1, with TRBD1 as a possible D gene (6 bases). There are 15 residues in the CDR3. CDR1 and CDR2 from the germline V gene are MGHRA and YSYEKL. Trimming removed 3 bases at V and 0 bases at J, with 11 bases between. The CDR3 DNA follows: TGCGCCAGCAGCCATGCGGACAGTTTGAACACTGAAGCTTTCTTT. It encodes CASSHADSLNTEAFF.

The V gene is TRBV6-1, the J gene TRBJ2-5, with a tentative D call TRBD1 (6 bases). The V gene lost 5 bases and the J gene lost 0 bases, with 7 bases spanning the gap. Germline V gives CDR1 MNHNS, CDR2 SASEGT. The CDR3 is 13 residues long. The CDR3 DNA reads TGTGCCAGCAGTCAGGGGTACCAAGAGACCCAGTACTTC. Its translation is CASSQGYQETQYF.

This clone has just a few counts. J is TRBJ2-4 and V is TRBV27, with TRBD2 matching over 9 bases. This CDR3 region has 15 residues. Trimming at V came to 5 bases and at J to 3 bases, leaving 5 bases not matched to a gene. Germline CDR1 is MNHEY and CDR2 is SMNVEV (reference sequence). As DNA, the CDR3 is TGTGCCAGCAGTCCGCGGGGGGGCGGCAAAAACATTCAGTACTTC. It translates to CASSPRGGGKNIQYF.

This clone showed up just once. The CDR3 here is CASSLGTGISSEQYF. In DNA form, the CDR3 reads TGTGCCAGCAGCTTAGGGACAGGGATCTCGAGCGAGCAGTACTTC. The chain uses TRBV13 and TRBJ2-7; 7 positions agree with TRBD1. CDR1 and CDR2 (germline): PRHDT, FYEKMQ (reference sequence). The J segment lost 6 bases and the V segment lost 0 bases, leaving 8 bases of the junction unmatched. The CDR3 has 15 amino acids.

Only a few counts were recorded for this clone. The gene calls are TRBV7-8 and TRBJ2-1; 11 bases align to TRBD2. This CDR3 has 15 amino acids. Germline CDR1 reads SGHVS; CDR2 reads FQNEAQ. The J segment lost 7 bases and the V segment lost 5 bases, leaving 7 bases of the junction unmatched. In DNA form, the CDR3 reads TGTGCCAGCAGCCGTAGCGGGGGGGGGCTGAATGAGCAGTTCTTC. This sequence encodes CASSRSGGGLNEQFF.

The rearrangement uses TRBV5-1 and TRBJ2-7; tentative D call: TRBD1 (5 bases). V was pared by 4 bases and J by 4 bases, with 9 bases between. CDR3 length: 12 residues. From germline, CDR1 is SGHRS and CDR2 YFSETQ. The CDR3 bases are TGCGCCAGCAGCGCCCAGGGTTACGAGCAGTACTTC. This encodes CASSAQGYEQYF.

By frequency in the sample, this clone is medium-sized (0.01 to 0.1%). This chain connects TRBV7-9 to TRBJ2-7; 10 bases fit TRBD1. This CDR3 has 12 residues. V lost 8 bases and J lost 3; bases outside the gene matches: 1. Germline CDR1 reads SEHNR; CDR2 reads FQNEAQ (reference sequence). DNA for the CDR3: TGTGCCAGCGGGACAGGGGACTACGAGCAGTACTTC. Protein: CASGTGDYEQYF.

The CDR3 nucleotides are TGCGCCAGCAGCCAAGGACCAGGGACTAGCGGGGGGCCCAGCTCCTACAATGAGCAGTTCTTC. Its translation is CASSQGPGTSGGPSSYNEQFF. This chain uses TRBV4-1 with TRBJ2-1; 15 bases align to TRBD2. V trimming: 1 base; J trimming: 0 bases; junction bases outside the gene matches: 10. Germline loops: CDR1 MGHRA, CDR2 YSYEKL. The CDR3 spans 21 residues.

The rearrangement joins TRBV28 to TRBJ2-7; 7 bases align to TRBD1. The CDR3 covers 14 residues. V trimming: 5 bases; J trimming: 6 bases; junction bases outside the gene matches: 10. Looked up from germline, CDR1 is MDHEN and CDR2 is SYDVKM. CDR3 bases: TGTGCCAGCAGTGACGGGACAGTGAGAGCCGAGCAGTACTTC. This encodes CASSDGTVRAEQYF.

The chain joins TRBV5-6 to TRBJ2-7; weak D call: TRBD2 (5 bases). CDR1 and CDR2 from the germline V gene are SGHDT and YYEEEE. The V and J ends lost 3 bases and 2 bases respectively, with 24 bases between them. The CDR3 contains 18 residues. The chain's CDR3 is CASSYYLRELPNTYEQYF. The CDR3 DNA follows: TGTGCCAGCAGCTATTACCTTAGGGAGCTCCCAAACACCTACGAGCAGTACTTC.

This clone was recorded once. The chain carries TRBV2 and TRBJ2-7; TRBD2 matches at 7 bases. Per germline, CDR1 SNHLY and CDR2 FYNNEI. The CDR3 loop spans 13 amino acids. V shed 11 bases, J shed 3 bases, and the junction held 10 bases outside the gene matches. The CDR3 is CAGYGTGGYEQYF. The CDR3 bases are TGTGCCGGATACGGGACGGGAGGCTACGAGCAGTACTTC.

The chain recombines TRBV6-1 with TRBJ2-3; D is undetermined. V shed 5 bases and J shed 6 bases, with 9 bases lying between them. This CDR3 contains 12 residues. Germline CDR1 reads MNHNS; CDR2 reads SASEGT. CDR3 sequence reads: CASSFGWDTQYF. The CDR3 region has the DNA TGTGCCAGCAGTTTTGGATGGGATACGCAGTATTTT.

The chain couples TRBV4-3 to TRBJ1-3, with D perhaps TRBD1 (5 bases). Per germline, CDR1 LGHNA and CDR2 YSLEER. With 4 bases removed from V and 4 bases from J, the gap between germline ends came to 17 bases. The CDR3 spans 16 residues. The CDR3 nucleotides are TGCGCCAGCAGCCGACAGCCGCCCGGGGAAGGAAACACCATATATTTT. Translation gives CASSRQPPGEGNTIYF.

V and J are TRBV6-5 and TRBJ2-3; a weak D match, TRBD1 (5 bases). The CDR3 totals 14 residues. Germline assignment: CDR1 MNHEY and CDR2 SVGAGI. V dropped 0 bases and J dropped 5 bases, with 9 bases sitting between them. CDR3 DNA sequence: TGTGCCAGCAGTTACTCACAGGTACTAGATACGCAGTATTTT. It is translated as CASSYSQVLDTQYF.

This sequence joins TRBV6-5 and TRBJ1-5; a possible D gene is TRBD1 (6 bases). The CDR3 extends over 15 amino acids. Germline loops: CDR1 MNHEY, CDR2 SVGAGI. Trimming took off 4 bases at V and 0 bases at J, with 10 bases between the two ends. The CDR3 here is CASSSQGFSNQPQHF. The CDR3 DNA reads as TGTGCCAGCAGTTCACAGGGTTTTAGCAATCAGCCCCAGCATTTT.

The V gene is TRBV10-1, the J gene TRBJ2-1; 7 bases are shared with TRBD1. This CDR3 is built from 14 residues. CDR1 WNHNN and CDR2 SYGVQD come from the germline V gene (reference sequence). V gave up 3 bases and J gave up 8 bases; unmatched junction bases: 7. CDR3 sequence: CASSETTGPDEQFF. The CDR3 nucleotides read TGCGCCAGCAGTGAAACGACAGGGCCGGATGAGCAGTTCTTC.

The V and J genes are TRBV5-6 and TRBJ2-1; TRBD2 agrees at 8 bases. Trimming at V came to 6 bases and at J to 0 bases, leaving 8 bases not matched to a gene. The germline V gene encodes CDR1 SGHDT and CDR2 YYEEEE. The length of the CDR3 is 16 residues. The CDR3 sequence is CASIPIGTSSYNEQFF. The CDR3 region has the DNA TGTGCCAGCATCCCCATAGGGACTAGCTCCTACAATGAGCAGTTCTTC. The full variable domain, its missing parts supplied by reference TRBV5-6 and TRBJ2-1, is DAGVTQSPTHLIKTRGQQVTLRCSPKSGHDTVSWYQQALGQGPQFIFQYYEEEERQRGNFPDRFSGHQFPNYSSELNVNALLLGDSALYLCASIPIGTSSYNEQFFGPGTRLTVL.